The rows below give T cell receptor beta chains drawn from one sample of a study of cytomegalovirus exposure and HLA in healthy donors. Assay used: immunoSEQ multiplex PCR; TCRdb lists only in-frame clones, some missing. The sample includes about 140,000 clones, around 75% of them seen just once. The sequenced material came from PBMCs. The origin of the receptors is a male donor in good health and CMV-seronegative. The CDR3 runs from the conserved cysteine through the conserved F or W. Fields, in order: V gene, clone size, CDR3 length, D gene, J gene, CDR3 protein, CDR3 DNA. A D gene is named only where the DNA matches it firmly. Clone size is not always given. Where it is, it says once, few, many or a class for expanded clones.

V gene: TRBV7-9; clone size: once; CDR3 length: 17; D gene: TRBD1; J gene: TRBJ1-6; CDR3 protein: CSSSFWTGPLYNSPLHF; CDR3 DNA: TGTTCCAGCAGCTTCTGGACAGGGCCCCTCTATAATTCACCCCTCCACTTT
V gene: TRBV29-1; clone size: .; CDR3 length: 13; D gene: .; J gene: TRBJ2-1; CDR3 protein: CSVGDGRYNEQFF; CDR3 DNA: TGCAGCGTTGGAGATGGGCGCTACAATGAGCAGTTCTTC
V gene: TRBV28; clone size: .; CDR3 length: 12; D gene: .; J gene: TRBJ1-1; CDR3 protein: CASSPVNTEAFF; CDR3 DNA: TGTGCCAGCAGTCCAGTGAACACTGAAGCTTTCTTT
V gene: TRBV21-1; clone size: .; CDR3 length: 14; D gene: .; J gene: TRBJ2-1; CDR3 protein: CASSKDGQPDEQFF; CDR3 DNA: TGTGCCAGCAGCAAAGACGGACAACCCGATGAGCAGTTCTTC
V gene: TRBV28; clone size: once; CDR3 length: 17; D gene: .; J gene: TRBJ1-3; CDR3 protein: CASSTPGRLSSGNTIYF; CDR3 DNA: TGTGCCAGCAGTACCCCCGGCAGGCTGAGCTCTGGAAACACCATATATTTT
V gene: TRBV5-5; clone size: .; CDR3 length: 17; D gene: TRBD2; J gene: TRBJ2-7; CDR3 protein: CASSLTSGSLSGNEQYF; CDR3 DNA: TGTGCCAGCAGCTTGACTAGCGGGAGCCTCTCCGGCAACGAGCAGTACTTC
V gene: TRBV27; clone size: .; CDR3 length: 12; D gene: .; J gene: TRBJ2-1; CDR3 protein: CASRGLRHEQFF; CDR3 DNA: TGTGCCAGTAGGGGTTTAAGGCATGAGCAGTTCTTC
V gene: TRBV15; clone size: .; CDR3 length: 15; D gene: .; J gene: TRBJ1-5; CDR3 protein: CATSRDPVVNQPQHF; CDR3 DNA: TGTGCCACCAGCAGAGATCCCGTAGTTAATCAGCCCCAGCATTTT
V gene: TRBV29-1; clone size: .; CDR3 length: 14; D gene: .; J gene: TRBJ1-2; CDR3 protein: CSVSADASYAGYTF; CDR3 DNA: TGCAGCGTCTCAGCGGACGCGTCGTATGCTGGCTACACCTTC
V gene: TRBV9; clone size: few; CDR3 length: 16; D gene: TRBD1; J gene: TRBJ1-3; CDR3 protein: CASSVRQGSSGNTIYF; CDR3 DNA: TGTGCCAGCAGCGTACGACAGGGCAGCTCTGGAAACACCATATATTTT
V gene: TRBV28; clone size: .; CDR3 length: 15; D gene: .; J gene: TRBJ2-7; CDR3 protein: CASSSGTRISYEQYF; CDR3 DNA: TGTGCCAGCAGCTCCGGGACTCGGATCTCCTACGAGCAGTACTTC
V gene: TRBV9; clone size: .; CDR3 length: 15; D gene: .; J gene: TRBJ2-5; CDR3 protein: CASSGVDRVQGTQYF; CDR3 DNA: TGTGCCAGCAGCGGAGTAGATCGGGTCCAAGGGACCCAGTACTTC
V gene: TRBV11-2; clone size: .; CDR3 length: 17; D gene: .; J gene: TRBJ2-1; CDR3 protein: CASSLDGRGPSYNEQFF; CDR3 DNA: TGTGCCAGCAGCTTAGATGGTCGCGGGCCCTCCTACAATGAGCAGTTCTTC
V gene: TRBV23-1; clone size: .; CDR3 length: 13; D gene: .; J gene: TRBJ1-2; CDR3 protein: CASRHRGCGGYTF; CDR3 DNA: TGCGCCAGCAGACACCGGGGATGCGGTGGCTACACCTTC
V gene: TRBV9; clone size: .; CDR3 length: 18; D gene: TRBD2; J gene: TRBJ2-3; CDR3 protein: CASSVDRTSGGYTDTQYF; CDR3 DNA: TGTGCCAGCAGCGTAGATAGGACTAGCGGGGGGTACACAGATACGCAGTATTTT
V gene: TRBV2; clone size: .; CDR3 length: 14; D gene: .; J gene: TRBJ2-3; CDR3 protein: CASCFAGRTDTQYF; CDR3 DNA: TGTGCCAGCTGCTTTGCAGGGAGGACAGATACGCAGTATTTT
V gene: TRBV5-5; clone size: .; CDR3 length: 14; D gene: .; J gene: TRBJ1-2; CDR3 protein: CAAASPDSQNGYTF; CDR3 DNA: TGTGCCGCAGCCTCGCCCGACAGCCAAAATGGCTACACCTTC
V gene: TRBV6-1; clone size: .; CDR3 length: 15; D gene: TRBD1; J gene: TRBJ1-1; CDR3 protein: CASILTGFIVKEAFF; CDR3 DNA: TGTGCCAGCATTTTGACAGGGTTCATCGTAAAGGAAGCTTTCTTT
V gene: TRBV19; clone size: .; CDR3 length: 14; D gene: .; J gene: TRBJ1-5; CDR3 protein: CASTSHSGNQPQHF; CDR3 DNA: TGTGCCAGTACCTCTCATAGCGGGAATCAGCCCCAGCATTTT
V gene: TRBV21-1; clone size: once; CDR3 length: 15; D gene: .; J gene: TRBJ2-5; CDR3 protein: CASSNRRDSPRTQYF; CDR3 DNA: TGTGCCAGCAGCAACCGTAGGGACTCCCCCCGGACCCAGTACTTC
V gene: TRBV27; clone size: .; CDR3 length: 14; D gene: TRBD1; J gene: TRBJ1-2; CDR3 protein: CASSLMQGDYGYTF; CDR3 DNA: TGTGCCAGCAGTTTGATGCAGGGGGACTATGGCTACACCTTC